This T cell receptor beta chain was sequenced for a study of a mutant IDH1 vaccine in newly diagnosed glioma. For the study at large: Averaging approximately 40 years of age, treated patients were about 60% male and 37.5% female. Patients' prior therapy spanned radiotherapy, temozolomide, or both; most underwent both.

The CDR3 spans 14 residues. V gave up 8 bases and J gave up 0 bases; unmatched junction bases: 3. CDR1 and CDR2 (germline): WSHSY, SAAADI. As to time point: baseline, week 1 (first vaccination visit). The treatment is: pre-vaccination baseline after standard-of-care therapy. Study outcomes and limitations: Among top peripheral T cell clonotypes, changes seemed unrelated to pseudoprogression.

For this clone: The target antigen is unknown.

Profiling relied on immunoSEQ multiplex PCR, and the TCRdb table lists in-frame clones only, not all of them. The sample holds some 61,000 clones, about 86% seen once. The chain has TRBV10-2 and TRBJ2-1; 8 bases agree with TRBD1. Specimen: PBMCs, collected from a glioma patient treated with radiotherapy, temozolomide or both. The TCR originated in a man aged 25-45 years with glioma. The CDR3 protein is CASSQGVSYNEQFF. In DNA, the CDR3 is TGCGCCAGCTCACAGGGGGTCTCCTACAATGAGCAGTTCTTC.